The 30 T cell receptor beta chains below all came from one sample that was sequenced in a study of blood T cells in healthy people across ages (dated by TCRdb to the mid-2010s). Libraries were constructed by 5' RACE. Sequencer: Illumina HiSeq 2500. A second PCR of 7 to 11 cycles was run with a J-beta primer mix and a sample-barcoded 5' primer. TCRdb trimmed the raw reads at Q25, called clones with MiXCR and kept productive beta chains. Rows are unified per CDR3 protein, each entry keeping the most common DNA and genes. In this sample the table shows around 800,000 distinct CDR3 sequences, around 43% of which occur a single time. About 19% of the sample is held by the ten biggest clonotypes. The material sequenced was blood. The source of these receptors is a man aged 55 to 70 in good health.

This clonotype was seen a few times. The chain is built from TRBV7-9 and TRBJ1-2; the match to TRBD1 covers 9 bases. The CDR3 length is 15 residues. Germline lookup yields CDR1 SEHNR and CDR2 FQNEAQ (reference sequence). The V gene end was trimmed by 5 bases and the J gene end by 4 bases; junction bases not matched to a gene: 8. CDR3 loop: CASSVPQGAGYGYTF. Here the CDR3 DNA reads TGTGCCAGCAGCGTACCACAGGGGGCAGGCTATGGCTACACCTTC.

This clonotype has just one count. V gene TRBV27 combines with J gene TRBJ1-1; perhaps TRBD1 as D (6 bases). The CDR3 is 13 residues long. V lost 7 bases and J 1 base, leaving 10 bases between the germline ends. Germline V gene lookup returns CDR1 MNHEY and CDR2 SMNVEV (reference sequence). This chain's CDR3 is CASNEQGNTEAFF. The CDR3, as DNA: TGTGCCAGCAACGAACAGGGGAACACTGAAGCTTTCTTT.

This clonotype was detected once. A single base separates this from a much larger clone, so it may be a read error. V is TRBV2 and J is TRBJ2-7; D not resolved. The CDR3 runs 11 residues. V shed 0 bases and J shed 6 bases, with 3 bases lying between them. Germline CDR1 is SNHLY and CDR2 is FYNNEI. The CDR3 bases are TGTGCCAGCAGTGAAGCGGGCGAGCAGTACTTC. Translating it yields CASSEAGEQYF.

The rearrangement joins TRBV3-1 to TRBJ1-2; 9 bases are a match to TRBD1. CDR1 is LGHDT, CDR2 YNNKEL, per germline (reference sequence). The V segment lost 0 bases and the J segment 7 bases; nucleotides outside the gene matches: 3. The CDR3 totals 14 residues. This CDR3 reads CASSQEGQGTGYTF. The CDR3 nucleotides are TGTGCCAGCAGCCAAGAAGGACAGGGGACTGGCTACACCTTC. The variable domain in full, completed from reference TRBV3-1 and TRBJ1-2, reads DTAVSQTPKYLVTQMGNDKSIKCEQNLGHDTMYWYKQDSKKFLKIMFSYNNKELIINETVPNRFSPKSPDKAHLNLHINSLELGDSAVYFCASSQEGQGTGYTFGSGTRLTVV.

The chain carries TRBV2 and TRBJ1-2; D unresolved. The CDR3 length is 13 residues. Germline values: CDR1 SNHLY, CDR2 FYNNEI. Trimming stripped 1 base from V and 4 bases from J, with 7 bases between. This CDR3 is CASSEDITYGYTF. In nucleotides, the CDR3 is TGTGCCAGCAGTGAAGACATAACCTATGGCTACACCTTC.

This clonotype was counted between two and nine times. The CDR3 loop reads CASSAYGAGGNTGELFF. As DNA, the CDR3 is TGCGCCAGCAGCGCCTACGGGGCAGGGGGGAACACCGGGGAGCTGTTTTTT. V usage is TRBV4-3 and J usage is TRBJ2-2; 7 nucleotides align to TRBD1. This CDR3 region has 17 residues. The germline V gene encodes CDR1 LGHNA and CDR2 YSLEER. J was trimmed by 1 base and V by 5 bases; bases with no gene match: 10.

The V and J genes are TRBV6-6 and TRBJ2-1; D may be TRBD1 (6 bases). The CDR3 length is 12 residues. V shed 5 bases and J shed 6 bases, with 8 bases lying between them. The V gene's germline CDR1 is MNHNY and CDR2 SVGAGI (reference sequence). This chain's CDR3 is CASSGTSNEQFF. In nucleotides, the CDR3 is TGTGCCAGCAGTGGGACATCCAATGAGCAGTTCTTC.

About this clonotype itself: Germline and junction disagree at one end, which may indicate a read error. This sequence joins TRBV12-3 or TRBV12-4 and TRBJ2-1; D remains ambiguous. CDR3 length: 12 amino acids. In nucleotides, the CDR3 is TGTGCCGGCAGTTTGGCCCTGGATGAGCAGTTCTTC. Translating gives CAGSLALDEQFF.

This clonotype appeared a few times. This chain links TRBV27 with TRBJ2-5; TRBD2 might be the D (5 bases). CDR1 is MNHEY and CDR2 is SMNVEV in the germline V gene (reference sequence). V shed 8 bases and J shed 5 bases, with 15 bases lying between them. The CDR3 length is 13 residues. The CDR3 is CASGSLGSETQYF. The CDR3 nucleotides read TGTGCCAGCGGCAGTCTTGGGAGCGAGACCCAGTACTTC.

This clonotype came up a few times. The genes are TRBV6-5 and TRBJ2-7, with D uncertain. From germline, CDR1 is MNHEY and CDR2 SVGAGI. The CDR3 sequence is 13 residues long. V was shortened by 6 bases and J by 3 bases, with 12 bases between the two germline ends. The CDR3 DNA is TGTGCCAGCAGCCCCCGACGGAGCTACGAGCAGTACTTC. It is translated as CASSPRRSYEQYF.

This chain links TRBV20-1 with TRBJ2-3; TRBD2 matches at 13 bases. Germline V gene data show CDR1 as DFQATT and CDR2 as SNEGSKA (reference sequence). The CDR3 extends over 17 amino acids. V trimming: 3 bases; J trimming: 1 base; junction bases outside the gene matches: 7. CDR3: CSARGAGTSGGTDTQYF. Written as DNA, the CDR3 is TGCAGTGCTAGGGGGGCCGGGACTAGCGGGGGCACAGATACGCAGTATTTT.

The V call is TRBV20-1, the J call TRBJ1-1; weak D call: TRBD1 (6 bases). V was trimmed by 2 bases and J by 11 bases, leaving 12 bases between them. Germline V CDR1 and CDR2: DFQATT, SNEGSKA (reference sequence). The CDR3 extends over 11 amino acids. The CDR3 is CSARRTVEAFF. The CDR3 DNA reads TGCAGTGCTAGAAGGACAGTTGAGGCTTTCTTT.

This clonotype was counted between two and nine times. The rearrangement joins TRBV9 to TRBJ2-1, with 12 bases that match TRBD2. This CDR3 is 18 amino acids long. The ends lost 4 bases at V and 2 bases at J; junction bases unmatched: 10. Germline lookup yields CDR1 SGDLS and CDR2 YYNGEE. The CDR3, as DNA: TGTGCCAGCAGCCAGAGGGAACTAGCGGGGGGCACCTACAATGAGCAGTTCTTC. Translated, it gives CASSQRELAGGTYNEQFF.

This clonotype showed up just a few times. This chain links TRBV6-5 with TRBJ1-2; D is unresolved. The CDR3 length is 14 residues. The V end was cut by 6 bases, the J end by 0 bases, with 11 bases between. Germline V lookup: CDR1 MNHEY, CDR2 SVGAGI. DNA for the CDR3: TGTGCCAGCAGCCTCGGCCCAGCTAACTATGGCTACACCTTC. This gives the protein CASSLGPANYGYTF.

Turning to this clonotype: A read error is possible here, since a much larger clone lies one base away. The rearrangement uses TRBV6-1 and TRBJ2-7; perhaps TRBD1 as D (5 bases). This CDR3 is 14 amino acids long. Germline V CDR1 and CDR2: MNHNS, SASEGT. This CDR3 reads CASSRQFLSYKQYF. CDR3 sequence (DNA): TGTGCCAGCAGTAGACAGTTTTTGTCCTACAAGCAGTACTTC.

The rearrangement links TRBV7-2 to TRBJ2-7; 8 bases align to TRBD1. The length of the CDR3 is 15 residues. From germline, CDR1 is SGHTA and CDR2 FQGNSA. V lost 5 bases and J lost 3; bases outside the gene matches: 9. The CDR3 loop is CASSTTQGANYEQYF. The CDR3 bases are TGTGCCAGCAGCACGACCCAGGGGGCGAACTACGAGCAGTACTTC.

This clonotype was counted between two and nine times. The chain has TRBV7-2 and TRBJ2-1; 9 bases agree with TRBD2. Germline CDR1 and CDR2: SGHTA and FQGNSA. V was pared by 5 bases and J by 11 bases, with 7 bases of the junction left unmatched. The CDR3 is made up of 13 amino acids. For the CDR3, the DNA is TGTGCCAGCAGCGTAGGGGGACTAGCTAAGCAGTTCTTC. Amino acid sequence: CASSVGGLAKQFF.

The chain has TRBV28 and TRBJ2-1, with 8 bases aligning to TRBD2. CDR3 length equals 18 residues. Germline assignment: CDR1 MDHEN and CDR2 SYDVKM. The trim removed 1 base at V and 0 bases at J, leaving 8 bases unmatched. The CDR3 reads CASSLSPGLGSSYNEQFF. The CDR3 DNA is TGTGCCAGCAGTTTATCTCCGGGACTAGGGAGCTCCTACAATGAGCAGTTCTTC.

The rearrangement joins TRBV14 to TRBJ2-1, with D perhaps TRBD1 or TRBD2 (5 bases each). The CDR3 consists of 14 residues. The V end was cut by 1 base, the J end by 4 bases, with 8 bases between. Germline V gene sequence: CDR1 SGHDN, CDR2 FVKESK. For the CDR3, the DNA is TGTGCCAGCAGCCAAGGGGACGGATACAATGAGCAGTTCTTC. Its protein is CASSQGDGYNEQFF.

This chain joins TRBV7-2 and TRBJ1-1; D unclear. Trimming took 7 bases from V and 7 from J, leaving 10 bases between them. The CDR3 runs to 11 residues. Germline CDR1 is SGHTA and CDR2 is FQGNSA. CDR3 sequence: CASTPKSEAFF. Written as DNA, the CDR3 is TGTGCCAGCACCCCTAAGAGTGAAGCTTTCTTT.

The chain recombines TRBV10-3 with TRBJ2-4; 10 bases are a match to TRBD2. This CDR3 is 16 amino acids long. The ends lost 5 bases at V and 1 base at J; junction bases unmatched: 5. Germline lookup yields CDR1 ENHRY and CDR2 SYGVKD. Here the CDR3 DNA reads TGTGCCATCAGTACCGGGACTAGCGCGGCCAAAAACATTCAGTACTTC. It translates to CAISTGTSAAKNIQYF.

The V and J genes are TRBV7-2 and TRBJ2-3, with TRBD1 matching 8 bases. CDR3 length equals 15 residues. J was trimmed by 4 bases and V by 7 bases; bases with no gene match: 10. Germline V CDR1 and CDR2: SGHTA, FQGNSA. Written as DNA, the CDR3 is TGTGCCAGCACTGCGGACAGGGCCAGATCAGATACGCAGTATTTT. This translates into CASTADRARSDTQYF.

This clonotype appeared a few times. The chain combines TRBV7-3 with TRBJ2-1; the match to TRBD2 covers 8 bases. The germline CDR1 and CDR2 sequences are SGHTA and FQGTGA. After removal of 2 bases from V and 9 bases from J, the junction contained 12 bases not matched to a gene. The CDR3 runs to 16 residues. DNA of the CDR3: TGTGCCAGCAGCTTAGGAATGGCGGGGGGCCACGGTGAGCAGTTCTTC. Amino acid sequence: CASSLGMAGGHGEQFF.

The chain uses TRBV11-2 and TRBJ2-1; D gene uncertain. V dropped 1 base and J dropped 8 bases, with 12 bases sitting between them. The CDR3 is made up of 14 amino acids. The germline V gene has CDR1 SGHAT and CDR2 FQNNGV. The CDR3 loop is CASSLGSPVHEQFF. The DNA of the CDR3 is TGTGCCAGCAGCTTAGGAAGCCCGGTTCATGAGCAGTTCTTC.

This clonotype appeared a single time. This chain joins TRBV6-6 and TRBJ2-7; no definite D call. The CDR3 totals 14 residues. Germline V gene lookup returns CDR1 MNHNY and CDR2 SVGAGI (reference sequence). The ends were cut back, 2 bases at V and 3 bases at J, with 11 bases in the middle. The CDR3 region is CASSYTWPRYEQYF. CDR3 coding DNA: TGTGCCAGCAGTTACACTTGGCCGCGCTACGAGCAGTACTTC.

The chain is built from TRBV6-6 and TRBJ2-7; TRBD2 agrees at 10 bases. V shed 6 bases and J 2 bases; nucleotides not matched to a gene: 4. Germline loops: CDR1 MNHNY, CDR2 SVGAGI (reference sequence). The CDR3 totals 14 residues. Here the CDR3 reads CASSQTSGPYEQYF. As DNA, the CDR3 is TGTGCCAGCAGCCAGACTAGCGGGCCCTACGAGCAGTACTTC.

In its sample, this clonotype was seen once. The CDR3 nucleotides are TGTGCCAGCAGCTTGACGACGGACGAGCAGTACTTC. This codes for CASSLTTDEQYF. The chain employs TRBV7-2 and TRBJ2-4; D uncertain. The end of the DNA is better explained by TRBJ2-7, so the J call may be wrong. Germline V CDR1 and CDR2: SGHTA, FQGNSA. CDR3 length equals 12 residues.

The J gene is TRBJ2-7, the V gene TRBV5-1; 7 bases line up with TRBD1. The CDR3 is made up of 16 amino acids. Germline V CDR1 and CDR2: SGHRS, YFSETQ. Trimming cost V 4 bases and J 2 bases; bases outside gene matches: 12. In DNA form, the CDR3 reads TGCGCCAGCAGCCCCCCGACAGGGCGGTTGGCCTACGAGCAGTACTTC. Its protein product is CASSPPTGRLAYEQYF.

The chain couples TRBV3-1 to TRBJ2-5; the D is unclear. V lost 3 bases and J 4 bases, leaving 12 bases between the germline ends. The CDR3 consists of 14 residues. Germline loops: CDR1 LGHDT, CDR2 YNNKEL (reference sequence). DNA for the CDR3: TGTGCCAGCAGCCACGGACCCTACCGAGAGACCCAGTACTTC. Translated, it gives CASSHGPYRETQYF.

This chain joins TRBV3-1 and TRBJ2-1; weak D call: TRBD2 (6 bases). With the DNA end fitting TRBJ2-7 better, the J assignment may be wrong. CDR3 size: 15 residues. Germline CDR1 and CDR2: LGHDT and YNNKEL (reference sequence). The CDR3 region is CASSPHSGSYNEQYF. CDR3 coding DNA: TGTGCCAGCAGCCCACATAGCGGATCCTACAATGAGCAGTACTTC.